The rows below give T cell receptor beta chains drawn from one sample of a study of Ad26.COV2.S vaccination and SARS-CoV-2 variants. Produced via immunoSEQ multiplex PCR; TCRdb's table is partial and in-frame only. This sample has about 350,000 clones, with around 89% found just once. The specimen comprised peripheral blood, sampled in a trial of Ad26.COV2.S vaccine versus placebo. These TCRs come from a person aged 18-60 years who received the Ad26.COV2.S COVID-19 vaccine or a placebo. CDR3s include the opening cysteine and the closing phenylalanine or tryptophan. D genes are given only for firm matches. Size tells how often a clone was seen (once, few, many) or the class of an expanded clone, and some rows leave it out.

j_call cdr3_length v_call clone_size d_call cdr3_nt cdr3_aa
TRBJ2-3 18 TRBV5-1 . . TGCGCCAGCAGCTCCCCAGGGGGAGGTCTCACTACCCAAGATACGCAGTATTTT CASSSPGGGLTTQDTQYF
TRBJ1-2 15 TRBV27 . . TGTGCCAGCAGTCCGGGGGCGGGACCAAGCTATGGCTACACCTTC CASSPGAGPSYGYTF
TRBJ2-1 16 TRBV28 . TRBD2 TGTGCCAGCAGCCCCGGGACTAGCGGGTCCTACAATGAGCAGTTCTTC CASSPGTSGSYNEQFF
TRBJ2-1 15 TRBV19 . . TGTGCCAGTAGTATATCTACCCTCTCCTACAATGAGCAGTTCTTC CASSISTLSYNEQFF
TRBJ2-7 15 TRBV6-6 . . TGTGCCAGCAGTGACGTAGGGGGAAAATCGTACGAGCAGTACTTC CASSDVGGKSYEQYF
TRBJ1-1 16 TRBV4-2 . TRBD1 TGTGCCAGCAGCCAGCTCTTTGGGACAGAATACACTGAAGCTTTCTTT CASSQLFGTEYTEAFF
TRBJ1-5 18 TRBV5-4 once . TGTGCCAGCAGCATGTTAAGCTCCGGGGAGCTTAGCAATCAGCCCCAGCATTTT CASSMLSSGELSNQPQHF
TRBJ2-1 15 TRBV4-2 . TRBD1 TGTGCCAGCAGGACGGACAGGGTAGTTAACAATGAGCAGTTCTTC CASRTDRVVNNEQFF
TRBJ1-2 13 TRBV7-9 once . TGTGCCAGCAGCTTCCGTGCCCAGGAAGGCTACACCTTC CASSFRAQEGYTF
TRBJ1-1 13 TRBV19 . . TGTGCCAGCACTTTTGAGGTGAACACTGAAGCTTTCTTT CASTFEVNTEAFF